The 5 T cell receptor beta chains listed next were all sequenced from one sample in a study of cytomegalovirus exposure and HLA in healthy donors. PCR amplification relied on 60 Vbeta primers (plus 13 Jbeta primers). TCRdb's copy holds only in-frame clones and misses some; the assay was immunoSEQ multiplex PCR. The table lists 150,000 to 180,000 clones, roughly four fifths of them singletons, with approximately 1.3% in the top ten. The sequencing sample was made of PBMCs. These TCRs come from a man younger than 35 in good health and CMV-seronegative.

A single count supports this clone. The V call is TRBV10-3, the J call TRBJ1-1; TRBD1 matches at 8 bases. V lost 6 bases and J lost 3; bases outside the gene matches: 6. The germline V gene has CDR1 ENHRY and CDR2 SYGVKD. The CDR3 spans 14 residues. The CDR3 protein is CAISATGGDTEAFF. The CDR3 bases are TGTGCCATCAGCGCTACAGGGGGTGACACTGAAGCTTTCTTT.

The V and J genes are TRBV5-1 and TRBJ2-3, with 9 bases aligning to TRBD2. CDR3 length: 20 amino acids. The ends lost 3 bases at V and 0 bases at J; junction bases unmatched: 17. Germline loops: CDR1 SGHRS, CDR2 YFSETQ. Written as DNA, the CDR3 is TGCGCCAGCAGCTCGTACCTTCCAGGGTACGGACTAGCGAGCACAGATACGCAGTATTTT. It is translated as CASSSYLPGYGLASTDTQYF.

Written as DNA, the CDR3 is TGTGCCAGCAGCAGTCGGGGGGGCGGGAAAGGTGAGCAGTTCTTC. It codes for CASSSRGGGKGEQFF. The chain recombines TRBV6-6 with TRBJ2-1; 8 bases are shared with TRBD2. The CDR3 has 15 amino acids. With V trimmed by 6 bases and J by 9 bases, 13 bases remained unmatched. CDR1 and CDR2 (germline): MNHNY, SVGAGI (reference sequence).

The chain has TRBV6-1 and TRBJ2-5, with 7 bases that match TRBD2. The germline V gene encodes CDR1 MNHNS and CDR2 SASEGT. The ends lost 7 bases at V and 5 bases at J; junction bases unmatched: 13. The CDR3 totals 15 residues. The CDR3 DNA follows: TGTGCCAGCACCAATTGGGCGGGGGAGAAGGAGACCCAGTACTTC. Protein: CASTNWAGEKETQYF.

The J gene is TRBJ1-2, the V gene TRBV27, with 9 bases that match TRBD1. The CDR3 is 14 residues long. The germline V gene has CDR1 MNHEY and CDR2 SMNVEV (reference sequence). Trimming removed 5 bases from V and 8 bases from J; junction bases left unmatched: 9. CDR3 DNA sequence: TGTGCCAGCAGTACTGGGGACAGGGTCAGGGGCTACACCTTC. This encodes CASSTGDRVRGYTF.